This T cell receptor beta chain was sequenced for a study of cytomegalovirus exposure and HLA in healthy donors. Study-wide findings and caveats: The investigators catalogued 150 to 200 TCR beta chains as cytomegalovirus-associated.

Regarding this clone: Its antigen is not identified.

CDR1 and CDR2 (germline): SNHLY, FYNNEI. This CDR3 region has 12 residues. Trimming took off 8 bases at V and 5 bases at J, with 12 bases between the two ends. A multiplex PCR was run with 60 Vbeta primers and 13 Jbeta primers. The table came from immunoSEQ multiplex PCR; TCRdb's copy has only in-frame clones and leaves some out. The table includes 120,000 or so clones, 75% to 85% detected once. Sequencing used PBMCs. The chain uses TRBV2 and TRBJ1-1, with D possibly being TRBD1 (5 bases). The sequence came from a female donor in good health and CMV-seropositive. CDR3 bases: TGTGCCAGCTCGGGCCAGGGAACTGAAGCTTTCTTT. It codes for CASSGQGTEAFF. Supplemented by reference TRBV2 and TRBJ1-1, the full variable domain reads EPEVTQTPSHQVTQMGQEVILRCVPISNHLYFYWYRQILGQKVEFLVSFYNNEISEKSEIFDDQFSVERPDGSNFTLKIRSTKLEDSAMYFCASSGQGTEAFFGQGTRLTVV.